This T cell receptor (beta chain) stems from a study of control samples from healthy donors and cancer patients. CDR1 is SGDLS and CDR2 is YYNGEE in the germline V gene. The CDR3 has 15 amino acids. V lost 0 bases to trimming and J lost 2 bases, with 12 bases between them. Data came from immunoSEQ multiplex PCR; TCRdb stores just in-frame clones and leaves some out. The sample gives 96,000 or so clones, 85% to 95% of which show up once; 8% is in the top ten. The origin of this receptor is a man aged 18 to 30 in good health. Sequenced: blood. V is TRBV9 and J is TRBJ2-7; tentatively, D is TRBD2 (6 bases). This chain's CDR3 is CASSVATGVAYEQYF. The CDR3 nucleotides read TGTGCCAGCAGCGTAGCCACGGGAGTTGCCTACGAGCAGTACTTC.